One sample yielded the 25 T cell receptor beta chains listed below, sequenced in a study of identical twins. TCRdb re-analysed the 5' RACE reads in MiXCR, keeping a single row per CDR3 protein. The sample carries 1,800,000 or so distinct CDR3 sequences, roughly a third recorded once. What was sequenced was cord blood. Receptors were obtained from a newborn girl in good health.

There are many counts of this clonotype. V is TRBV29-1 and J is TRBJ1-2; D is unresolved. The V and J ends lost 1 base and 0 bases respectively, with 9 bases between them. This CDR3 region has 14 residues. CDR1 and CDR2 (germline): SQVTM, ANQGSEA. The CDR3 nucleotides read TGCAGCGTTGAAGGGCAGACGCCTAACTATGGCTACACCTTC. Amino acids: CSVEGQTPNYGYTF.

J is TRBJ2-7 and V is TRBV30; no reliable D call. Trimming left V 0 bases short and J 3 bases short, with 12 bases between. CDR1 GTSNPN and CDR2 SVGIG come from the germline V gene (reference sequence). The CDR3 spans 14 residues. CDR3 in amino acids: CAWSVRASYYEQYF. The DNA for the CDR3 is TGTGCCTGGAGTGTAAGAGCCAGCTACTACGAGCAGTACTTC.

This clonotype was counted only a few times. In DNA, the CDR3 is TGTGCCATCAGCCCCTCGGGCCTTAACTATGGCTACACCTTC. Translating gives CAISPSGLNYGYTF. The J gene is TRBJ1-2, the V gene TRBV10-3; D is ambiguous. The CDR3 length is 14 residues. Trimming removed 6 bases from V and 1 base from J, with 12 bases in between. CDR1 and CDR2 (germline): ENHRY, SYGVKD.

The J gene is TRBJ1-2, the V gene TRBV5-6, with a weak D call TRBD1 (6 bases). Trimming took 4 bases from V and 4 from J, leaving 17 bases between them. Germline loops: CDR1 SGHDT, CDR2 YYEEEE. This CDR3 spans 15 amino acids. The CDR3 DNA follows: TGTGCCAGCAGCCCTGGAAACAGGGTCAGCTATGGCTACACCTTC. Protein: CASSPGNRVSYGYTF. Complete variable domain (other parts from reference TRBV5-6 and TRBJ1-2): DAGVTQSPTHLIKTRGQQVTLRCSPKSGHDTVSWYQQALGQGPQFIFQYYEEEERQRGNFPDRFSGHQFPNYSSELNVNALLLGDSALYLCASSPGNRVSYGYTFGSGTRLTVV.

The chain uses TRBV7-2 and TRBJ2-5, with 7 bases that match TRBD2. V trimming: 7 bases; J trimming: 4 bases; junction bases outside the gene matches: 6. The germline V gene has CDR1 SGHTA and CDR2 FQGNSA. The CDR3 sequence is 13 residues long. The CDR3: CASNNPSGETQYF. The DNA for the CDR3 is TGTGCCAGCAACAATCCTAGCGGAGAGACCCAGTACTTC.

V and J are TRBV6-5 and TRBJ1-2, with 8 positions matching TRBD1. The CDR3 sequence is 15 residues long. Per the germline V gene, CDR1 is MNHEY and CDR2 is SVGAGI. V trimming: 0 bases; J trimming: 6 bases; junction bases outside the gene matches: 6. The CDR3 is CASSYSVTGVDGYTF. As DNA, the CDR3 is TGTGCCAGCAGTTACTCTGTGACAGGGGTCGATGGCTACACCTTC.

The gene calls are TRBV7-8 and TRBJ2-3; 7 nucleotides agree with TRBD2. The CDR3 consists of 16 residues. The junction had 14 bases not matched to a gene; V was cut back by 5 bases and J by 6 bases. The germline CDR1 and CDR2 sequences are SGHVS and FQNEAQ. This chain's CDR3 is CASSAETSLRVDTQYF. In nucleotides, the CDR3 is TGTGCCAGCAGCGCAGAGACTAGCCTGAGGGTGGATACGCAGTATTTT.

There are a few counts of this clonotype. The chain has TRBV9 and TRBJ2-3; 7 positions match TRBD1. Germline trimming cut 0 bases from V and 4 bases from J; bases unmatched to any gene: 8. Germline V CDR1 and CDR2: SGDLS, YYNGEE. The CDR3 consists of 16 residues. The CDR3: CASSVGVRQGPDTQYF. In DNA form, the CDR3 reads TGTGCCAGCAGCGTAGGTGTGAGACAGGGACCAGATACGCAGTATTTT.

This clonotype was observed a few times. The rearrangement joins TRBV28 to TRBJ2-7; TRBD1 matches at 9 bases. Germline trimming cut 7 bases from V and 3 bases from J; bases unmatched to any gene: 7. The CDR3 contains 14 residues. CDR1 is MDHEN, CDR2 SYDVKM, per germline. In DNA, the CDR3 is TGTGCCAGCACTTTCGGACAGGGGCGCTACGAGCAGTACTTC. This gives the protein CASTFGQGRYEQYF. Combining the CDR3 with reference TRBV28 and TRBJ2-7 gives the whole variable domain DVKVTQSSRYLVKRTGEKVFLECVQDMDHENMFWYRQDPGLGLRLIYFSYDVKMKEKGDIPEGYSVSREKKERFSLILESASTNQTSMYLCASTFGQGRYEQYFGPGTRLTVT.

The V and J genes are TRBV20-1 and TRBJ2-5, with 7 positions matching TRBD2. Germline CDR1 DFQATT, CDR2 SNEGSKA (reference sequence). V shed 3 bases, J shed 11 bases, and the junction held 15 bases outside the gene matches. The length of the CDR3 is 14 residues. CDR3 nucleotides: TGCAGTGCTAGCGTGGGAGGGCTCTACAATGAGCAGTACTTC. This encodes CSASVGGLYNEQYF.

This rearrangement joins TRBV6-1 to TRBJ2-1; TRBD1 matches at 8 bases. The last part of the DNA fits TRBJ2-7 better; the J call may be wrong. In germline, CDR1 is MNHNS, CDR2 SASEGT. This CDR3 contains 17 residues. Here the CDR3 DNA reads TGTGCCAGCAGCCGTGACAGGGGCGTCAGCTCCTACAATGAGCAGTACTTC. The encoded protein is CASSRDRGVSSYNEQYF.

J is TRBJ2-3 and V is TRBV5-1; D is unresolved. The germline V gene encodes CDR1 SGHRS and CDR2 YFSETQ. This CDR3 has 16 amino acids. Trimming shortened V by 2 bases and J by 2 bases, and 15 bases separated the two germline ends. This chain's CDR3 is CASSLSLGSPTDTQYF. The DNA for the CDR3 is TGCGCCAGCAGCTTATCGCTGGGCAGCCCCACAGATACGCAGTATTTT.

This clonotype was detected only a few times. The CDR3 region has the DNA TGCGCCAGCAGCGCAATCGGCGATACGCAGTATTTT. This sequence encodes CASSAIGDTQYF. This chain joins TRBV4-1 and TRBJ2-3; D remains unclear. This CDR3 comprises 12 residues. The ends were cut back, 5 bases at V and 6 bases at J, with 9 bases in the middle. The germline gives CDR1 MGHRA, CDR2 YSYEKL.

The chain employs TRBV28 and TRBJ2-6, with TRBD1 identical over 11 bases. The V and J ends lost 3 bases and 0 bases, in that order; junction bases with no gene match: 1. Germline V gene data show CDR1 as MDHEN and CDR2 as SYDVKM. CDR3 length: 17 amino acids. The CDR3 DNA is TGTGCCAGCAGTTTGGGACAGGGGGTCTCTGGGGCCAACGTCCTGACTTTC. Translated, it gives CASSLGQGVSGANVLTF. The variable domain in full, completed from reference TRBV28 and TRBJ2-6, reads DVKVTQSSRYLVKRTGEKVFLECVQDMDHENMFWYRQDPGLGLRLIYFSYDVKMKEKGDIPEGYSVSREKKERFSLILESASTNQTSMYLCASSLGQGVSGANVLTFGAGSRLTVL.

J is TRBJ1-4 and V is TRBV13; D is undetermined. CDR1 is PRHDT, CDR2 FYEKMQ, per germline (reference sequence). This CDR3 is built from 14 residues. Deletions cut 0 bases from V and 4 bases from J, with 6 bases between. CDR3 protein: CASSLGENNEKLFF. The CDR3 DNA reads TGTGCCAGCAGCTTAGGAGAGAATAATGAAAAACTGTTTTTT. Combining the CDR3 with reference TRBV13 and TRBJ1-4 gives the whole variable domain AAGVIQSPRHLIKEKRETATLKCYPIPRHDTVYWYQQGPGQDPQFLISFYEKMQSDKGSIPDRFSAQQFSDYHSELNMSSLELGDSALYFCASSLGENNEKLFFGSGTQLSVL.

This clonotype was seen more than once but under ten times. V gene TRBV3-1 combines with J gene TRBJ1-1; possibly TRBD1 for D (5 bases). CDR1 and CDR2 from the germline V gene are LGHDT and YNNKEL (reference sequence). V shed 1 base and J shed 5 bases, with 23 bases lying between them. This CDR3 comprises 18 residues. The CDR3 sequence: CASSQVPPLRSGGTEAFF. DNA of the CDR3: TGTGCCAGCAGCCAAGTCCCGCCGTTGCGAAGTGGGGGGACTGAAGCTTTCTTT.

Note on this clonotype: The junction differs from germline at one of its ends, possibly a read error. This rearrangement joins TRBV7-6 to TRBJ1-4, with TRBD1 matching over 7 bases. The CDR3 covers 15 residues. CDR1 and CDR2 from the germline V gene are SGHVS and FNYEAQ. CDR3 DNA: TGTGCCAGCAGCAAAACGACAGGGCCTAATGGAAAACTGTTTTTT. It codes for CASSKTTGPNGKLFF.

In the case of this clonotype: One end of the junction does not line up with germline, which may come from a read error. This chain links TRBV25-1 with TRBJ1-2; D is uncertain. Germline V gene data show CDR1 as MGHDK and CDR2 as SYGVNS. The CDR3 consists of 14 residues. CDR3 coding DNA: TGTGCCGGCAGTGAATTGCGGGTTGACTATGGCTACACCTTC. It yields the protein CAGSELRVDYGYTF.

This clonotype was found a few times. At one end the junction does not follow the germline gene, possibly because of a read error. The chain recombines TRBV12-3 or TRBV12-4 with TRBJ2-7, with 8 bases that match TRBD2. The CDR3 runs 14 residues. The CDR3: CASRPGLVPYEQYF. CDR3 DNA sequence: TGTGCCAGCAGACCGGGACTAGTGCCCTATGAGCAGTACTTC.

In its sample, this clonotype was seen a few times. V and J are TRBV29-1 and TRBJ2-5; possible D gene TRBD2, 5 bases. Germline CDR1 reads SQVTM; CDR2 reads ANQGSEA. This CDR3 has 13 residues. Trimming shortened V by 7 bases and J by 4 bases, and 16 bases separated the two germline ends. The CDR3 DNA reads as TGCAGCGCCAACCTAGTAGGAGGAGAGACCCAGTACTTC. The encoded protein is CSANLVGGETQYF.

The CDR3 nucleotides read TGTGCCAGCAGCTTAGATATCCGCTTACAAACAAACTACGAGCAGTACTTC. This encodes CASSLDIRLQTNYEQYF. This chain uses TRBV11-2 with TRBJ2-7; no clear D. V was shortened by 0 bases and J by 3 bases, with 18 bases between the two germline ends. This CDR3 spans 17 amino acids. CDR1 and CDR2 (germline): SGHAT, FQNNGV.

This clonotype has at least ten counts. This chain connects TRBV5-1 to TRBJ2-7; TRBD1 is a possible D gene (6 bases). The germline gives CDR1 SGHRS, CDR2 YFSETQ. V was pared by 2 bases and J by 0 bases, with 12 bases between. The CDR3 spans 15 residues. CDR3 bases: TGCGCCAGCAGCTTCCTATCAGGGGACTCCTACGAGCAGTACTTC. Amino acids: CASSFLSGDSYEQYF.

This sequence joins TRBV7-2 and TRBJ1-2, with D unresolved. The CDR3 has 15 amino acids. V was clipped by 1 base and J by 1 base, with 10 bases between them. CDR1 SGHTA and CDR2 FQGNSA come from the germline V gene. CDR3 sequence: CASSLVGGINYGYTF. As DNA, the CDR3 is TGTGCCAGCAGCTTAGTAGGAGGGATTAACTATGGCTACACCTTC.

This clonotype was seen repeatedly, ten times or more. This chain connects TRBV12-3 or TRBV12-4 to TRBJ1-4, with 11 bases aligning to TRBD1. Losses at the gene ends were 6 bases for V and 7 bases for J; bases not matched to a gene: 4. The CDR3 runs to 14 residues. CDR3 protein: CASSFGTGGEKLFF. CDR3 bases: TGTGCCAGCAGCTTCGGGACAGGGGGTGAAAAACTGTTTTTT.

There are a few counts of this clonotype. This chain joins TRBV6-2 or TRBV6-3 and TRBJ1-2, with a possible D match to TRBD1 (5 bases). CDR3 size: 12 residues. Germline V gene lookup returns CDR1 MNHEY and CDR2 SVGEGT. V lost 7 bases and J lost 8, with 14 bases in between. Here the CDR3 DNA reads TGTGCCAGCACCGACAGATCCTCGGGCTACACCTTC. It encodes CASTDRSSGYTF.